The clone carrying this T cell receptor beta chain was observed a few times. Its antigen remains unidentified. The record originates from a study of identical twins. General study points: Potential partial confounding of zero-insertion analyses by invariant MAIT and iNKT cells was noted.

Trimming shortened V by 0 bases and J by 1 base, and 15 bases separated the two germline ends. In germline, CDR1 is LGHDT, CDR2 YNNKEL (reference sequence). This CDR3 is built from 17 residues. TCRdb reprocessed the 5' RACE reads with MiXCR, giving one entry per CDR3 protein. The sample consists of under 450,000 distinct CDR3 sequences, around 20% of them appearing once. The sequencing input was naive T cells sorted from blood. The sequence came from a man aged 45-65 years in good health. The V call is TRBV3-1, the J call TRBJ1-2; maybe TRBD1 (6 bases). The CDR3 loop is CASSQETGTSRNYGYTF. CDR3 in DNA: TGTGCCAGCAGCCAAGAAACCGGGACATCGCGTAACTATGGCTACACCTTC.